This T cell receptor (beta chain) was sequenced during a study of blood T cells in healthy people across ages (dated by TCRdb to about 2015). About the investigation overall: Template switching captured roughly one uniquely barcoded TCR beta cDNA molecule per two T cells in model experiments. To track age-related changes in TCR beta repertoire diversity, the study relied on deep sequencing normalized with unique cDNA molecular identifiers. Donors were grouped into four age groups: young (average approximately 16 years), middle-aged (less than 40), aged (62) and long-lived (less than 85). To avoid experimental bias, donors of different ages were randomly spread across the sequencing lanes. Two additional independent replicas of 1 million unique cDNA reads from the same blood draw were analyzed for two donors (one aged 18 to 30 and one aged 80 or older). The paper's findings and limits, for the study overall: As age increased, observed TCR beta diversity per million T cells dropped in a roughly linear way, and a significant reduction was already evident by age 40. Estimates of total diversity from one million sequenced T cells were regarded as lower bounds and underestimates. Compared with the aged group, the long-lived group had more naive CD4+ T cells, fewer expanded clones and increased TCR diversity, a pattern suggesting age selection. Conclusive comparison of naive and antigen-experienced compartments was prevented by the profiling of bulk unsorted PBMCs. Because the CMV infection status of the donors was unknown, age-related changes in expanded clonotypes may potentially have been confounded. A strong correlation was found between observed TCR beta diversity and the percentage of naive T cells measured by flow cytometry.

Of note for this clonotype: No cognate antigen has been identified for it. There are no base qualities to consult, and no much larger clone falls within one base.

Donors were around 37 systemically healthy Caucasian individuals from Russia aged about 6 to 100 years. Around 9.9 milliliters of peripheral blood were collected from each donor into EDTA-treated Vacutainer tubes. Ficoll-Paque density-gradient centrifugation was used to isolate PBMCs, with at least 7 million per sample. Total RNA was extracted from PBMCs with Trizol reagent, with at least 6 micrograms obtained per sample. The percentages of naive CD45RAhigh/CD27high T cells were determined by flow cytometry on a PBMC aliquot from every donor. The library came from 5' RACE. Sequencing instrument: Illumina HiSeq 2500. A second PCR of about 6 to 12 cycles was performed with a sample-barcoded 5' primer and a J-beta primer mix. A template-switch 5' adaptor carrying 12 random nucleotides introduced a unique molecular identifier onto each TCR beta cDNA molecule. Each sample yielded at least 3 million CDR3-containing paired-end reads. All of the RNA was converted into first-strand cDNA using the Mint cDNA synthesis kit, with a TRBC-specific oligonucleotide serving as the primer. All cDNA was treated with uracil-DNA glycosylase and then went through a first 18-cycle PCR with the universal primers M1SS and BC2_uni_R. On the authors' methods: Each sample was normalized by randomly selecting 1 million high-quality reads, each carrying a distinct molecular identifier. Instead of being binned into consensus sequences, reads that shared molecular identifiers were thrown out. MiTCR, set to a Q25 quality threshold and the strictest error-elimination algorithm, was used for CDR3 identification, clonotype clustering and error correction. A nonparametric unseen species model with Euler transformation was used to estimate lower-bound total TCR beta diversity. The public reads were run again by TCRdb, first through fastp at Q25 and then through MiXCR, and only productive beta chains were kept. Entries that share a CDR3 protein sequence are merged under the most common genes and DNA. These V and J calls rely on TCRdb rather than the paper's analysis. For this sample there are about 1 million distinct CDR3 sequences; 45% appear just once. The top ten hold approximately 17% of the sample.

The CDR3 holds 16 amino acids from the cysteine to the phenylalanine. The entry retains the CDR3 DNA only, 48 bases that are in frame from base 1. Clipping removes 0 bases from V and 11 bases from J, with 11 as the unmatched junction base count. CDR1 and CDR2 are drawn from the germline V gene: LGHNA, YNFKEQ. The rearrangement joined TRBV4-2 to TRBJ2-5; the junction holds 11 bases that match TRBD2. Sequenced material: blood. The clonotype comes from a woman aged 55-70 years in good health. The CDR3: CASSQDLTSGICEQYF. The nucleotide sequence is TGTGCCAGCAGCCAAGATTTGACTAGCGGGATATGTGAGCAGTACTTC.